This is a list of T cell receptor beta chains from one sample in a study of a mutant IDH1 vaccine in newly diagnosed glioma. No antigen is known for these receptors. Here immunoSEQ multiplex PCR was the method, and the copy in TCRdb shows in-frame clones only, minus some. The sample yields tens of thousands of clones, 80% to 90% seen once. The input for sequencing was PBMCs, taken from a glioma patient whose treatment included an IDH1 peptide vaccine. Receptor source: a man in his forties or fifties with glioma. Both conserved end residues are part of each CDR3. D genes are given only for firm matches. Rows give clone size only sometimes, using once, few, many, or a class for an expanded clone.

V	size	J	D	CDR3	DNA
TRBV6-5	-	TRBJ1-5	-	CASSQYPQPQHF	TGTGCCAGCAGTCAATACCCTCAGCCCCAGCATTTT
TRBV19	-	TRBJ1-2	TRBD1	CASSIEGAGGYTF	TGTGCCAGTAGTATTGAGGGGGCTGGAGGCTACACCTTC
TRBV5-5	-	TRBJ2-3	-	CASSSLLSDTQYF	TGTGCCAGCAGCTCGCTCCTCTCAGATACGCAGTATTTT
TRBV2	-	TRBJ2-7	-	CASSDYPGSWYEQYF	TGTGCCAGCAGTGATTACCCAGGGTCATGGTACGAGCAGTACTTC
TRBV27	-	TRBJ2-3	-	CASSPRENTQYF	TGTGCCAGCAGTCCCAGGGAAAATACGCAGTATTTT
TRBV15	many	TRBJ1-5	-	CATSTPGENQPQHF	TGTGCCACCAGCACTCCAGGGGAAAATCAGCCCCAGCATTTT
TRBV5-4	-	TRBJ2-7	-	CASSLEATYEQYF	TGTGCCAGCAGCTTGGAGGCTACCTACGAGCAGTACTTC
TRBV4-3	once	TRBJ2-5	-	CASSQASGGRETQYF	TGCGCCAGCAGCCAAGCCTCAGGGGGGAGGGAGACCCAGTACTTC
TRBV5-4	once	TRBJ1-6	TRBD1	CASRVVGTGNSPLHF	TGTGCCAGCAGGGTCGTCGGGACAGGGAATTCACCCCTCCACTTT
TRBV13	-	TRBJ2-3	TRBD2	CASSKTGLAGVWDTQYF	TGTGCCAGCAGCAAAACGGGACTAGCGGGAGTTTGGGATACGCAGTATTTT
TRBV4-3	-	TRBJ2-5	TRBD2	CASSRILAGEETQYF	TGCGCCAGCAGCCGGATACTAGCGGGAGAAGAGACCCAGTACTTC
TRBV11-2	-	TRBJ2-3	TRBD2	CASSSLAGHRTDTQYF	TGTGCCAGCAGCTCCTTAGCGGGGCACCGCACAGATACGCAGTATTTT
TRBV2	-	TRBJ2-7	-	CASSEQALISYEQYF	TGTGCCAGCAGTGAACAGGCCCTCATCTCCTACGAGCAGTACTTC
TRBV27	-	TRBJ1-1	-	CASSLGLGTEAFF	TGTGCCAGCAGTTTAGGGTTGGGCACTGAAGCTTTCTTT
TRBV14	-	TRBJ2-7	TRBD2	CASSLLAGAYEQYF	TGTGCCAGCAGCCTGTTAGCGGGAGCCTACGAGCAGTACTTC
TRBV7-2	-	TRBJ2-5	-	CASSLVAGLQETQYF	TGTGCCAGCAGCTTAGTGGCAGGCCTACAAGAGACCCAGTACTTC
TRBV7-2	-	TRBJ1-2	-	CASSLSRGEVLGGYTF	TGTGCCAGCAGCTTATCGCGCGGGGAGGTTTTAGGTGGCTACACCTTC
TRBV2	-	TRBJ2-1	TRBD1	CASSEDRLNEQFF	TGTGCCAGCAGTGAGGACAGGTTGAATGAGCAGTTCTTC
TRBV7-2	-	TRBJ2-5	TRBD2	CASSGGVKETQYF	TGTGCCAGCAGCGGGGGGGTTAAGGAGACCCAGTACTTC
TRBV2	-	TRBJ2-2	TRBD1	CASKTGSNTGELFF	TGTGCCAGCAAGACAGGGTCCAACACCGGGGAGCTGTTTTTT
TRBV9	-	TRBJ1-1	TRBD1	CASSVGDRGLMSTEAFF	TGTGCCAGCAGCGTTGGGGACAGGGGGCTAATGAGCACTGAAGCTTTCTTT
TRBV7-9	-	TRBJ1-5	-	CASSGRAESSNQPQHF	TGTGCCAGCAGCGGGAGGGCCGAATCTAGCAATCAGCCCCAGCATTTT
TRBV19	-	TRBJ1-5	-	CATRGPQYQPQHF	TGTGCCACCCGGGGACCCCAATATCAGCCCCAGCATTTT
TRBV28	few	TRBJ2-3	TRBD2	CASTGMTSVSTDTQYF	TGTGCCAGCACCGGGATGACTAGCGTAAGCACAGATACGCAGTATTTT
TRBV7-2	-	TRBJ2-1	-	CASSLRSYNEQFF	TGTGCCAGCAGCTTACGCTCCTACAATGAGCAGTTCTTC
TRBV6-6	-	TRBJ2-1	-	CASSYGQSHYNEQFF	TGTGCCAGCAGTTACGGGCAGTCTCACTACAATGAGCAGTTCTTC
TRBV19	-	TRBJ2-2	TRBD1	CASKARGGLAGELFF	TGTGCCAGTAAGGCTCGAGGGGGCCTCGCCGGGGAGCTGTTTTTT
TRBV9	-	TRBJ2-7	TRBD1	CASSTGDRGREYEQYF	TGTGCCAGCAGCACCGGGGACAGGGGGCGAGAGTACGAGCAGTACTTC
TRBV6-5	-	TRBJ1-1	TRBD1	CASSYSTGGTEAFF	TGTGCCAGCAGTTACTCGACAGGGGGCACTGAAGCTTTCTTT
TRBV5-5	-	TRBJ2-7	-	CASSFGGYEQYF	TGTGCCAGCAGCTTTGGGGGTTACGAGCAGTACTTC
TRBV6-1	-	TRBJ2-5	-	CASSEGPYQETQYF	TGTGCCAGCAGTGAGGGCCCGTACCAAGAGACCCAGTACTTC
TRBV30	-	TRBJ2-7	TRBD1	CAWSSIRDRSYEQYF	TGTGCCTGGAGTTCTATCCGGGACAGGTCCTACGAGCAGTACTTC
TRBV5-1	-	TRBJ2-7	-	CASSSTPGHDEQYF	TGCGCCAGCAGCTCTACACCGGGGCACGACGAGCAGTACTTC
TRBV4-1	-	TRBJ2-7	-	CASSQAGGSLYEQYF	TGCGCCAGCAGCCAAGCAGGAGGGAGTCTCTACGAGCAGTACTTC
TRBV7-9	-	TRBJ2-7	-	CASSLGSYEQYF	TGTGCCAGCAGCTTAGGATCCTACGAGCAGTACTTC